This TCR beta chain was found in a study of blood T cell repertoires in COVID-19. The CDR3 totals 14 residues. V dropped 6 bases and J dropped 0 bases, with 9 bases sitting between them. Germline V gene data show CDR1 as MNHEY and CDR2 as SVGAGI. Source study methods: Estimation of nucleated cell counts relied on the amplification of reference gene primers. Generated by immunoSEQ multiplex PCR, the TCRdb table keeps only in-frame clones and is missing some. That table furnishes V, J and clone size, whereas the DNA furnished D and trimming. The sample lists 250,000 or so clones, about 90% occurring once. Cohort placement rested on clinical history that participants reported themselves. A case of COVID-19 had been met by exposed participants within 2 weeks before study entry.

This chain joins TRBV6-5 and TRBJ1-3; D unresolved. This sequence originates from a man in his forties or fifties who had been exposed to COVID-19. Sequenced: PBMCs or T cells enriched from blood (not recorded which). CDR3 DNA sequence: TGTGCCAGCAGCGGTATAAGCTCTGGAAACACCATATATTTT. Translation gives CASSGISSGNTIYF.